These 13 T cell receptor beta chains were sequenced from one sample in a study of cytomegalovirus exposure and HLA in healthy donors. In the PCR, 60 Vbeta and 13 Jbeta primers were used. Using immunoSEQ multiplex PCR, the repertoire was profiled, and TCRdb retains in-frame clones only, with some absent. Of approximately 160,000 clones in the sample, approximately 77% were seen once. Sample: PBMCs. The receptors were sampled from a male donor in good health and CMV-seropositive.

This sequence joins TRBV10-3 and TRBJ2-7; 9 bases are shared with TRBD1. Germline CDR1 is ENHRY and CDR2 is SYGVKD. V shed 7 bases, J shed 5 bases, and the junction held 6 bases outside the gene matches. The CDR3 totals 13 residues. This chain's CDR3 is CAINTQGADEQYF. CDR3 in DNA: TGTGCCATCAACACACAGGGGGCGGACGAGCAGTACTTC.

V is TRBV10-2 and J is TRBJ2-1; D is possibly TRBD1 (6 bases). V was cut by 8 bases and J by 0 bases, with 8 bases left in between. This CDR3 is built from 13 residues. CDR1 WSHSY and CDR2 SAAADI come from the germline V gene. CDR3 protein: CASGQSSYNEQFF. CDR3 nucleotides: TGCGCCAGCGGACAGAGCTCCTACAATGAGCAGTTCTTC.

The chain couples TRBV2 to TRBJ2-5, with D hard to call. The CDR3 loop spans 10 amino acids. Trimming left V 6 bases short and J 11 bases short, with 10 bases between. Germline V gene sequence: CDR1 SNHLY, CDR2 FYNNEI. The CDR3 loop reads CASSLLEQYF. CDR3 bases: TGTGCCAGCAGCCTCCTTGAGCAGTACTTC.

The gene calls are TRBV6-5 and TRBJ2-1; 11 nucleotides agree with TRBD1. Germline CDR1 is MNHEY and CDR2 is SVGAGI. This CDR3 is built from 15 residues. Unmatched junction bases numbered 3, after V lost 6 bases and J lost 2 bases. CDR3 sequence reads: CASREDRGPYNEQFF. CDR3 coding DNA: TGTGCCAGCAGGGAGGACAGGGGGCCCTACAATGAGCAGTTCTTC.

This clone was observed a few times. V usage is TRBV5-6 and J usage is TRBJ2-3; 9 nucleotides line up with TRBD2. Per the germline V gene, CDR1 is SGHDT and CDR2 is YYEEEE. The CDR3 is 18 residues long. V was pared by 4 bases and J by 2 bases, with 14 bases of the junction left unmatched. The CDR3 nucleotides read TGTGCCAGCAGCCGGGGCTTTGGCCAGCGGGGGGTCACAGATACGCAGTATTTT. This sequence encodes CASSRGFGQRGVTDTQYF.

This chain uses TRBV7-9 with TRBJ2-2; D perhaps matches TRBD1 (6 bases). Germline V gene data show CDR1 as SEHNR and CDR2 as FQNEAQ (reference sequence). V gave up 5 bases and J gave up 0 bases, with 10 bases separating them. CDR3 size: 15 residues. The CDR3 DNA sequence: TGTGCCAGCAGCCTGGACAGAACGAACACCGGGGAGCTGTTTTTT. It translates to CASSLDRTNTGELFF.

The rearrangement uses TRBV6-6 and TRBJ1-5; a weak D match, TRBD1 (6 bases). Germline CDR1 reads MNHNY; CDR2 reads SVGAGI (reference sequence). The CDR3 has 13 amino acids. V was clipped by 6 bases and J by 5 bases, with 11 bases between them. CDR3 loop: CASSQQGYQPQHF. The CDR3 DNA sequence: TGTGCCAGCAGCCAACAGGGTTATCAGCCCCAGCATTTT.

This clone has more than one count but fewer than ten. The chain employs TRBV6-1 and TRBJ2-1; possible D gene TRBD2, 6 bases. V was cut by 2 bases and J by 10 bases, with 12 bases left in between. The CDR3 has 13 residues. Looked up from germline, CDR1 is MNHNS and CDR2 is SASEGT. The CDR3 loop reads CASSESLAREQFF. Written as DNA, the CDR3 is TGTGCCAGCAGTGAAAGCCTAGCGCGGGAGCAGTTCTTC.

The chain employs TRBV9 and TRBJ2-1; 8 bases agree with TRBD2. Germline V lookup: CDR1 SGDLS, CDR2 YYNGEE. The ends lost 4 bases at V and 7 bases at J; junction bases unmatched: 7. The CDR3 has 14 residues. This CDR3 reads CASSPRGGQNEQFF. The CDR3 nucleotides are TGTGCCAGCAGCCCACGGGGGGGCCAGAATGAGCAGTTCTTC. The variable domain in full, completed from reference TRBV9 and TRBJ2-1, reads DSGVTQTPKHLITATGQRVTLRCSPRSGDLSVYWYQQSLDQGLQFLIQYYNGEERAKGNILERFSAQQFPDLHSELNLSSLELGDSALYFCASSPRGGQNEQFFGPGTRLTVL.

V gene TRBV7-8 combines with J gene TRBJ2-3; 8 positions agree with TRBD1. Germline V lookup: CDR1 SGHVS, CDR2 FQNEAQ. CDR3 length: 15 amino acids. Trimming cost V 5 bases and J 8 bases; bases outside gene matches: 12. CDR3 DNA sequence: TGTGCCAGCAGCGCCGACAGGGGAGCAGCAGCTACGCAGTATTTT. It specifies CASSADRGAAATQYF.

A remark on this clone: Other DNA sequences in the same sample also yield this CDR3. V and J are TRBV6-6 and TRBJ1-2; 10 nucleotides align to TRBD1. J lost 7 bases, V lost 7 bases, and 9 bases had no gene match. CDR3 length equals 14 residues. Germline V gives CDR1 MNHNY, CDR2 SVGAGI (reference sequence). The CDR3 is CASTPGQGFGGYTF. The CDR3 DNA reads as TGTGCCAGCACCCCGGGACAGGGGTTCGGTGGCTACACCTTC.

This clone was picked up one time. V usage is TRBV19 and J usage is TRBJ1-1; 11 bases are shared with TRBD1. The V and J ends lost 5 bases and 0 bases, in that order; junction bases with no gene match: 11. The length of the CDR3 is 18 residues. Germline CDR1 and CDR2: LNHDA and SQIVND (reference sequence). CDR3: CASSPERTGGWVNTEAFF. CDR3 in DNA: TGTGCCAGTAGTCCTGAAAGGACAGGGGGCTGGGTGAACACTGAAGCTTTCTTT. Filled out from reference TRBV19 and TRBJ1-1, the complete variable domain reads DGGITQSPKYLFRKEGQNVTLSCEQNLNHDAMYWYRQDPGQGLRLIYYSQIVNDFQKGDIAEGYSVSREKKESFPLTVTSAQKNPTAFYLCASSPERTGGWVNTEAFFGQGTRLTVV.

The chain combines TRBV5-1 with TRBJ1-5; D not certain. Between the trimmed V and J ends, which lost 2 bases and 9 bases, there was a span of 15 bases. Germline V gives CDR1 SGHRS, CDR2 YFSETQ. The CDR3 is 14 amino acids. DNA of the CDR3: TGCGCCAGCAGCTTAACAGATTCTTCCGGGCCCCAGCATTTT. This encodes CASSLTDSSGPQHF. Using reference TRBV5-1 and TRBJ1-5 for the parts outside the CDR3, the full variable domain is KAGVTQTPRYLIKTRGQQVTLSCSPISGHRSVSWYQQTPGQGLQFLFEYFSETQRNKGNFPGRFSGRQFSNSRSEMNVSTLELGDSALYLCASSLTDSSGPQHFGDGTRLSIL.